This T cell receptor (beta chain) was captured in a study of cytomegalovirus exposure and HLA in healthy donors. The PCR ran on 60 Vbeta and 13 Jbeta primers. Produced via immunoSEQ multiplex PCR; TCRdb's table is partial and in-frame only. Seen here are 180,000 or so clones, 60% to 80% observed once, and the top ten hold over 11%. Germline CDR1 reads SGHDT; CDR2 reads YYEEEE. Trimming took 2 bases from V and 8 from J; bases not matched to a gene: 7. The CDR3 length is 14 residues. Study-wide results and limits: At a 0.05 false discovery rate, a later analysis found some 17,000 TCR beta sequences to be associated with HLA alleles.

As to this clone: Its antigen is undetermined.

The TCR originated in a man in his forties or fifties in good health and CMV-seropositive. The rearrangement joins TRBV5-6 to TRBJ1-2; 9 positions match TRBD1. Sequencing was performed on PBMCs. CDR3 in amino acids: CASSFGTGSGGYTF. The CDR3 region has the DNA TGTGCCAGCAGCTTCGGGACAGGGAGTGGGGGCTACACCTTC. The whole variable domain, filled in from reference TRBV5-6 and TRBJ1-2, reads DAGVTQSPTHLIKTRGQQVTLRCSPKSGHDTVSWYQQALGQGPQFIFQYYEEEERQRGNFPDRFSGHQFPNYSSELNVNALLLGDSALYLCASSFGTGSGGYTFGSGTRLTVV.